This record looks at one TCR beta chain sequence and its context. Its antigen is still unknown. One base away there is no much larger clone; base qualities are not given. The data originate from a study of blood T cell repertoires in COVID-19 (dated by TCRdb to 2019 to 2021). The study in broad terms: Samples covering the acute and convalescent phases of COVID-19 were provided by collaborators in the United States, Italy and Spain. Deeply sampled blood TCRbeta repertoires from subjects exposed to, actively infected with, or recovered from COVID-19 were included in the dataset. The prospective study material was composed of cDNA or gDNA derived from T cells, B-cell-depleted T cells, or PBMCs. The repertoires were released in a freely available public database intended as a resource for research on the immune response to SARS-CoV-2. A de-identified subject ID, COVID-19 status, age in years and sex were almost always included in the sample metadata. Samples came from the ongoing ImmuneRACE study (first 160 participants) plus 1,254 subjects from 6 global collaborators. HLA class I and class II types, where available, came from metadata supplied by the sample provider rather than from assay-based typing. Here is what the overall study found, with its caveats: How much clinical and demographic metadata was included differed by source and by participant, and the metadata was provided uncurated.

TCRbeta CDR3 regions were amplified from genomic DNA using the immunoSEQ Assay, a bias-controlled multiplex PCR. Under the source paper's analysis protocol: Within the assay, amplification of reference gene primers was used to estimate how many nucleated cells each sample contained. Sequence reads were collapsed and filtered to measure the absolute abundance of every unique TCRbeta CDR3 rearrangement. Productive Simpson clonality was computed per sample as the square root of Simpson's diversity index over productive rearrangements. Entries here come from immuneACCESS through TCRdb and include only in-frame sequences with V and J called. Some clones fail to appear in such tables; in the studies checked, an unresolved V gene covers under half of the shortfall, and the cause of the remainder is unknown. V and J calls and clone size come straight from that table; D and trimming were deduced from the DNA. The sample includes about 400,000 clones, with roughly 90% observed a single time. Roughly 1.2% of the sample comes from the top ten.

Each collaborating institution followed its own protocols to collect whole blood in K2EDTA tubes. Collaborator samples were shipped for TCRbeta analysis as frozen whole blood, isolated PBMCs, or DNA extracted from either sample type. Spanning cysteine to phenylalanine, the CDR3 consists of 11 amino acids. The only DNA kept is the CDR3, 33 bases in frame from the first base. The germline V gene (reference sequence) specifies PRHDT as CDR1 and FYEKMQ as CDR2. V gives up 5 bases and J gives up 7 bases, and the segment between their germline ends measures 6 bases. Sequences were obtained from peripheral blood. The chain couples TRBV13 to TRBJ1-3, with an unclear D gene assignment. The source is a man aged 35 to 55 with acute or convalescent COVID-19. The DNA is TGTGCCAGCAGCCTCCTCAACACCATATATTTT. This is translated as CASSLLNTIYF.